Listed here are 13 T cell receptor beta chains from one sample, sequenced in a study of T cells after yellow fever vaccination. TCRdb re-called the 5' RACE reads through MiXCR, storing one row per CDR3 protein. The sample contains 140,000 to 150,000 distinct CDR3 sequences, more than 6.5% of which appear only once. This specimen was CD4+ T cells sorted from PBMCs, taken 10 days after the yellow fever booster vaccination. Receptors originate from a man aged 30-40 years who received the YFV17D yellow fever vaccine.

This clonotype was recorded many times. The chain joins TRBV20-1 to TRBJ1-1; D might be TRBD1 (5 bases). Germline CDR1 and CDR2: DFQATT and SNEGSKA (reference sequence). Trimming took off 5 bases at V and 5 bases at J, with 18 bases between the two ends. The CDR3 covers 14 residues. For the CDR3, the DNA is TGCAGTGCTGCCCGAGGGGCGCGGAGAACTGAAGCTTTCTTT. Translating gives CSAARGARRTEAFF.

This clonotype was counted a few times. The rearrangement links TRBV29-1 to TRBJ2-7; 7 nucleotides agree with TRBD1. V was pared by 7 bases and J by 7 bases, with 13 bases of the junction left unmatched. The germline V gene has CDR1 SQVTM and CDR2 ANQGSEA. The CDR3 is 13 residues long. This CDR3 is CSANRDRDGEQYF. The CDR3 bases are TGCAGCGCGAACCGAGACAGGGATGGAGAGCAGTACTTC.

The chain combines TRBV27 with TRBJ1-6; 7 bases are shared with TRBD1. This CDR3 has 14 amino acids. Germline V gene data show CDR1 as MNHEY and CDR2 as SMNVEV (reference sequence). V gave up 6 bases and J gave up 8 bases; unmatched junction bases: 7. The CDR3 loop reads CASRPLTGHSPLHF. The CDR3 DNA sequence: TGTGCCAGCAGACCCTTGACAGGGCATTCACCCCTCCACTTT.

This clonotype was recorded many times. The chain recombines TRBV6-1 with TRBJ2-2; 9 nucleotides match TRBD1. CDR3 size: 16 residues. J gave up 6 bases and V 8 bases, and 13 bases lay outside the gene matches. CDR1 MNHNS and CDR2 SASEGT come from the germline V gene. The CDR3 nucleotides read TGTGCCAGCTCGCGCGGGGGACAGGGTCTCTCCGGGGAGCTGTTTTTT. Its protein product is CASSRGGQGLSGELFF.

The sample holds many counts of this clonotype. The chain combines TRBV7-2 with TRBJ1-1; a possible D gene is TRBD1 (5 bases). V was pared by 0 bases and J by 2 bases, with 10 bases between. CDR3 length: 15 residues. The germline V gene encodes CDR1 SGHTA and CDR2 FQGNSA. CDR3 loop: CASSLAQGPNTEAFF. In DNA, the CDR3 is TGTGCCAGCAGCTTAGCCCAGGGCCCTAACACTGAAGCTTTCTTT.

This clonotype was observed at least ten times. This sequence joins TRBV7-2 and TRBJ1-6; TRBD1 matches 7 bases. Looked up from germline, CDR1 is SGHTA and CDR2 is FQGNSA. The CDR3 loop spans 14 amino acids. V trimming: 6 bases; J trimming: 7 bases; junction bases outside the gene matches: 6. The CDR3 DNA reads TGTGCCAGCAGACGACAGGGTGAGAATTCACCCCTCCACTTT. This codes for CASRRQGENSPLHF.

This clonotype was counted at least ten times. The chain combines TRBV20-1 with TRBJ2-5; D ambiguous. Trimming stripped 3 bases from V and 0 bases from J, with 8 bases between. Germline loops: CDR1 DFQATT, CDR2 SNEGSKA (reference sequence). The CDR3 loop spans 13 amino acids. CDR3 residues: CSASELYQETQYF. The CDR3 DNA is TGCAGTGCTAGCGAGCTGTACCAAGAGACCCAGTACTTC.

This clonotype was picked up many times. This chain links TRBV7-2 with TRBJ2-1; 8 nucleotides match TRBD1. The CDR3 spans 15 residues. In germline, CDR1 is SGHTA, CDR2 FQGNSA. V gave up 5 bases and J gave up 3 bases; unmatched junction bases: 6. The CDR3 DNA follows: TGTGCCAGCAGCGAAGCTACAGGGGGCTACAATGAGCAGTTCTTC. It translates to CASSEATGGYNEQFF.

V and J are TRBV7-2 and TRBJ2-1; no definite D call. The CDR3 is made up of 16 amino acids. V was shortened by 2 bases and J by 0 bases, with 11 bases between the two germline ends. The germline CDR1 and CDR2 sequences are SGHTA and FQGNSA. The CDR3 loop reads CASSLIPGSSYNEQFF. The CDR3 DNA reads TGTGCCAGCAGCTTAATACCGGGCAGCTCCTACAATGAGCAGTTCTTC.

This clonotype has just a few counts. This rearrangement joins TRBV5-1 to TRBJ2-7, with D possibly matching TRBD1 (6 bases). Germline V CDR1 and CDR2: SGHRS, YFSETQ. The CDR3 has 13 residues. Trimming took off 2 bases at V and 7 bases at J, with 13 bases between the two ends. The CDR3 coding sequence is TGCGCCAGCAGCTTTGGGACAACCTGGGAGCAGTACTTC. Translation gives CASSFGTTWEQYF.

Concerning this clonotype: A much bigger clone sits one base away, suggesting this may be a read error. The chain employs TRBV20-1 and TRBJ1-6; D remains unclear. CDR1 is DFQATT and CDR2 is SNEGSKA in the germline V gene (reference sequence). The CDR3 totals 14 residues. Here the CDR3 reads CSARQFTANSHLHF. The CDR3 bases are TGCAGTGCTAGGCAGTTCACAGCTAATTCACACCTCCACTTT.

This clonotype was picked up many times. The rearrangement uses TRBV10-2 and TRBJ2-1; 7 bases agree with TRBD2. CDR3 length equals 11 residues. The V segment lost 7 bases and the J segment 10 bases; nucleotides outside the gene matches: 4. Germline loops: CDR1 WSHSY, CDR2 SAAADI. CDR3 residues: CASTQREEQFF. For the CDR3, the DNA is TGCGCCAGCACCCAGCGGGAAGAGCAGTTCTTC.

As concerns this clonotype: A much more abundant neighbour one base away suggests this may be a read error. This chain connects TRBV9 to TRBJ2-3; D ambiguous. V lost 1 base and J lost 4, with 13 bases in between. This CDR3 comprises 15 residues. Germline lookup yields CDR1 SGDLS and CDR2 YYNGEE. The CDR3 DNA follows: TGTGCCAGCAGCGTACGTTCCGGATTGGCAGATACGCAGTATTTT. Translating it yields CASSVRSGLADTQYF.